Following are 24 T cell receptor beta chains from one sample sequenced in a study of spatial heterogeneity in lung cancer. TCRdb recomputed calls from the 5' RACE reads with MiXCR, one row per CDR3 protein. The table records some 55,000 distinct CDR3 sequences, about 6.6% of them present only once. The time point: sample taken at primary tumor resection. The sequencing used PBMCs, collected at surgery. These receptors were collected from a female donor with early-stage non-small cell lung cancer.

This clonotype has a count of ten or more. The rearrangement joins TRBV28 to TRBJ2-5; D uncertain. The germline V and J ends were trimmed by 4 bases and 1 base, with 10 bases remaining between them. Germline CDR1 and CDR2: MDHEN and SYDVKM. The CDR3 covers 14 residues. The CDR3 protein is CASSSHPGQETQYF. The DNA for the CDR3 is TGTGCCAGCAGTTCCCACCCGGGCCAAGAGACCCAGTACTTC.

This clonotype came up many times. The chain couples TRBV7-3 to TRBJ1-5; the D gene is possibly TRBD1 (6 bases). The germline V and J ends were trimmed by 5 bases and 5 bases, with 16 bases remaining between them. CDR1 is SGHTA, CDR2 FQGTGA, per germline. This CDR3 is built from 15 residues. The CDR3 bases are TGTGCCAGCAGCCCCAACGGAGGGGGGGATCAGCCCCAGCATTTT. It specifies CASSPNGGGDQPQHF.

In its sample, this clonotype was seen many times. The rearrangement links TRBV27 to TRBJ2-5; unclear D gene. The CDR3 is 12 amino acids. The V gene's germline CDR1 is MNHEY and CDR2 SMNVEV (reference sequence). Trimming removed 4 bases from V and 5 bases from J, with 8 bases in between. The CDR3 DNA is TGTGCCAGCAGTTCGTCCCAGGAGACCCAGTACTTC. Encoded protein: CASSSSQETQYF.

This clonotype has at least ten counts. The CDR3 is CASNTGGKYNEQFF. CDR3 in DNA: TGTGCCAGCAACACAGGGGGGAAGTACAATGAGCAGTTCTTC. The V gene is TRBV6-1, the J gene TRBJ2-1; 8 nucleotides line up with TRBD1. The ends lost 7 bases at V and 4 bases at J; junction bases unmatched: 6. From germline, CDR1 is MNHNS and CDR2 SASEGT. The CDR3 is 14 residues long.

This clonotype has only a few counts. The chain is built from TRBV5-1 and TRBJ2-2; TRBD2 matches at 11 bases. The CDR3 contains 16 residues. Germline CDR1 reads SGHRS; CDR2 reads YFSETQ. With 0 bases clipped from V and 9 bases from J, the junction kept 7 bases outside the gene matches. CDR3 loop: CASSLVIAGGTRELFF. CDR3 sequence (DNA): TGCGCCAGCAGCTTGGTTATAGCGGGAGGGACCCGGGAGCTGTTTTTT.

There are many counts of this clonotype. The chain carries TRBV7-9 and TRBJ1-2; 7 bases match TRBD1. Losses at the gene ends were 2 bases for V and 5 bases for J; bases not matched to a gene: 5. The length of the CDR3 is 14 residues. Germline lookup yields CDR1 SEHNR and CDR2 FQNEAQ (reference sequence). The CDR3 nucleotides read TGTGCCAGCAGCTTAACTCAGGGACAGTATGGCTACACCTTC. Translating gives CASSLTQGQYGYTF.

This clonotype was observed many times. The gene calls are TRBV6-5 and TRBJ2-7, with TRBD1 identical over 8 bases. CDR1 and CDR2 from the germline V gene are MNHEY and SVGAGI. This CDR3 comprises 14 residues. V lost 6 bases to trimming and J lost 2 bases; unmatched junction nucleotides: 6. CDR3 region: CASSRQGPPYEQYF. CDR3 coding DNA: TGTGCCAGCAGCCGACAGGGGCCACCCTACGAGCAGTACTTC.

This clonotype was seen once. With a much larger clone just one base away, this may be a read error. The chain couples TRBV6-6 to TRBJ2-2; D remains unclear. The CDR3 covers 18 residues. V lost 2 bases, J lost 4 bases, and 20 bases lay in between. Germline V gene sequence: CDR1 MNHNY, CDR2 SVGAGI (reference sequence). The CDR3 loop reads CASSYTIHRARSTGELFF. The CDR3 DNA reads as TGTGCCAGCAGTTACACGATTCACCGGGCCAGGAGCACCGGGGAGCTGTTTTTT.

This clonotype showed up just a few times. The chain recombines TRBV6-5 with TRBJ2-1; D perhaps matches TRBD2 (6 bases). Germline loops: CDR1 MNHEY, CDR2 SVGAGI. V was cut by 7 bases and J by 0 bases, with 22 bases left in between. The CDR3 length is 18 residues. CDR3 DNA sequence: TGTGCCAGCACCCCCGGGACTTCTCACCTTAGCTCCTACAATGAGCAGTTCTTC. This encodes CASTPGTSHLSSYNEQFF.

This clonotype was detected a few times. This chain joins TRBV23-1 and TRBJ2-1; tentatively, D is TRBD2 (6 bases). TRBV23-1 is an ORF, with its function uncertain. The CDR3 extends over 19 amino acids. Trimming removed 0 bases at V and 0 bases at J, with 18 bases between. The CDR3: CASSQSPPPTRSSYNEQFF. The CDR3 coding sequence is TGCGCCAGCAGTCAATCCCCACCCCCGACTAGGAGCTCCTACAATGAGCAGTTCTTC.

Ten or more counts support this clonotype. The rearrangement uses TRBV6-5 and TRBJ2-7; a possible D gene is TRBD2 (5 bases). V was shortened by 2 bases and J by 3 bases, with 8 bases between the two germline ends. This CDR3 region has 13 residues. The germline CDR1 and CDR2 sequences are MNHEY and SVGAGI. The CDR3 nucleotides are TGTGCCAGCAGTTACGAACGGGGCTACGAGCAGTACTTC. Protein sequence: CASSYERGYEQYF.

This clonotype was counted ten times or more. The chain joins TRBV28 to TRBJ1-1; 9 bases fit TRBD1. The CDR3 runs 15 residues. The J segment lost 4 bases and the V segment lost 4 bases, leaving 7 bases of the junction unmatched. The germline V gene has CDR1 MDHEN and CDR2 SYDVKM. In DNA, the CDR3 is TGTGCCAGCAGTTCCAGGGACAGGGAGAGCACTGAAGCTTTCTTT. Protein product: CASSSRDRESTEAFF. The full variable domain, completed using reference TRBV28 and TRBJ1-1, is DVKVTQSSRYLVKRTGEKVFLECVQDMDHENMFWYRQDPGLGLRLIYFSYDVKMKEKGDIPEGYSVSREKKERFSLILESASTNQTSMYLCASSSRDRESTEAFFGQGTRLTVV.

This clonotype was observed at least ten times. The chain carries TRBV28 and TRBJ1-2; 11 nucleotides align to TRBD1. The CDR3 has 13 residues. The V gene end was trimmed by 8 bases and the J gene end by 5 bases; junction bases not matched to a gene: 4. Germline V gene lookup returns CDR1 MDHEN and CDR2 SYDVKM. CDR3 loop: CASRTGGGYGYTF. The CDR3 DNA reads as TGTGCCAGCCGGACAGGGGGCGGGTATGGCTACACCTTC.

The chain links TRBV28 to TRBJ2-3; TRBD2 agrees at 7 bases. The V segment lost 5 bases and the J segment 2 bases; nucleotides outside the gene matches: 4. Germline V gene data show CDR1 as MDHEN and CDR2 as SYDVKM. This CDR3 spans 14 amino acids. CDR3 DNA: TGTGCCAGCAGTCGAGCGGGAAACACAGATACGCAGTATTTT. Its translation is CASSRAGNTDTQYF.

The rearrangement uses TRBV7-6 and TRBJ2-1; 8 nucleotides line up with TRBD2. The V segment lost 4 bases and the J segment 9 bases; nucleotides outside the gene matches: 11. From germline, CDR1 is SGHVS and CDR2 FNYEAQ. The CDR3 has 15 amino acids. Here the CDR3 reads CASSSQRGPAGEQFF. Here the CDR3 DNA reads TGTGCCAGCAGCTCCCAGCGGGGGCCCGCGGGTGAGCAGTTCTTC.

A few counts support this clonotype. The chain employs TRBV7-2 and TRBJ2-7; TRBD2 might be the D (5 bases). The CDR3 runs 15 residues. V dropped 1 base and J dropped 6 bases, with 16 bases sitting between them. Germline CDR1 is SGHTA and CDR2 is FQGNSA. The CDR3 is CASSLEAGKTSEQYF. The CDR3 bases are TGTGCCAGCAGCTTAGAGGCGGGCAAGACCTCCGAGCAGTACTTC.

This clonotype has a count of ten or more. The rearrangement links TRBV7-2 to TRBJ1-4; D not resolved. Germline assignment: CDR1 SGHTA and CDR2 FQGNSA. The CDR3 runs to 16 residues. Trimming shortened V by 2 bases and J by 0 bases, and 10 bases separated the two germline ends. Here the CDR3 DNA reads TGTGCCAGCAGCTTAATCAAGGAGTCAACTAATGAAAAACTGTTTTTT. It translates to CASSLIKESTNEKLFF.

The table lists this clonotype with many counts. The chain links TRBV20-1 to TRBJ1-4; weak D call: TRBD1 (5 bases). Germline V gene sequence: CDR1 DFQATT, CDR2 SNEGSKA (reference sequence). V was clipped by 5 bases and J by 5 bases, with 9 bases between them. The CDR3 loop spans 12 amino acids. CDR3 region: CSARRQNEKLFF. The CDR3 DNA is TGCAGTGCTCGTAGACAGAATGAAAAACTGTTTTTT.

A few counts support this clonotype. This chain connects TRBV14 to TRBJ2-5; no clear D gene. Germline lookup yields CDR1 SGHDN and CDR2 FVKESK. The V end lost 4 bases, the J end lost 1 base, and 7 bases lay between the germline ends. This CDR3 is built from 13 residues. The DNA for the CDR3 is TGTGCCAGCAGCCTCCCGGCCCAAGAGACCCAGTACTTC. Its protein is CASSLPAQETQYF.

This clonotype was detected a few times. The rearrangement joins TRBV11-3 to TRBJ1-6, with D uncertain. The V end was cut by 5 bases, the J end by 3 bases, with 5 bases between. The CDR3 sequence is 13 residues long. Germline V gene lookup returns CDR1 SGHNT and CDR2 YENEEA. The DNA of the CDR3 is TGTGCCAGCAGCAGGGACTATAATTCACCCCTCCACTTT. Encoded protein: CASSRDYNSPLHF.

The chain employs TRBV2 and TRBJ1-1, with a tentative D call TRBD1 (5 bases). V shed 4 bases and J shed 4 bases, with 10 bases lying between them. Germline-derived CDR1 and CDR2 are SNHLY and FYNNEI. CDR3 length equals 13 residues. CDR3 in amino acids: CASSVTGLTEAFF. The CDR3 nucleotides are TGTGCCAGCAGTGTCACGGGACTCACTGAAGCTTTCTTT.

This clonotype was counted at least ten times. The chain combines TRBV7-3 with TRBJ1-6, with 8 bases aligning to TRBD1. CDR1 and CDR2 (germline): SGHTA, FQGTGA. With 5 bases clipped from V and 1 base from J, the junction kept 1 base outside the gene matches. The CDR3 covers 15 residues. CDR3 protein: CASSRTGSYNSPLHF. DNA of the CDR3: TGTGCCAGCAGCCGGACAGGGTCCTATAATTCACCCCTCCACTTT.

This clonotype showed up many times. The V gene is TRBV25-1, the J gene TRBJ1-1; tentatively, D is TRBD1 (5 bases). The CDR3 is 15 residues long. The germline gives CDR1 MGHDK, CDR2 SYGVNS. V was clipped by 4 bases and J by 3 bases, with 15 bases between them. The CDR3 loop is CASSGQQGLDTEAFF. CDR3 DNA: TGTGCCAGCAGTGGCCAGCAGGGTTTGGACACTGAAGCTTTCTTT.

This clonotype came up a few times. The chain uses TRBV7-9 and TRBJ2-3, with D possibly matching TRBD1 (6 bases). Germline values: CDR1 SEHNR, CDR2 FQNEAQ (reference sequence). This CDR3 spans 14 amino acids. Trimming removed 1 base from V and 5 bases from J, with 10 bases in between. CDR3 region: CASSLVAGEDTQYF. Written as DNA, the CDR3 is TGTGCCAGCAGCTTAGTAGCAGGGGAAGATACGCAGTATTTT.